This T cell receptor beta chain was profiled in a study of cytomegalovirus exposure and HLA in healthy donors. Assay used: immunoSEQ multiplex PCR; TCRdb lists only in-frame clones, some missing. The data contain 140,000 to 150,000 clones, 94% of them singletons. Findings and caveats of the study: The study found most TCR sequences rare, yet found some public TCRs in many donors.

As for this clone: Its antigen is as yet unknown.

The TCR was taken from a man younger than 35 in good health and CMV-seropositive. Sequenced material: PBMCs.

This CDR3 is CAWTPLGGAGELFF. DNA for the CDR3: TGTGCCTGGACCCCTCTGGGGGGGGCCGGGGAGCTGTTTTTT. The chain uses TRBV30 and TRBJ2-2; 7 nucleotides line up with TRBD2. CDR3 length: 14 amino acids. CDR1 is GTSNPN, CDR2 SVGIG, per germline (reference sequence). Trimming cost V 4 bases and J 6 bases; bases outside gene matches: 8.